This T cell receptor beta chain was retrieved from a study of cytomegalovirus exposure and HLA in healthy donors (dated by TCRdb to 2016 to 2017). Regarding the study in general: An earlier analysis of some 550 of the donors reported about 290 Gb of sequence data and 100 million to 140 million unique TCR beta sequences from 190 million or so T cells. An early release covering roughly 640 HLA-typed donors comprised about 300 gigabases of sequencing data and tens of millions of unique TCR sequences. Of the 300 to 450 genotyped donors, 65% to 90% were placed in the genetic ancestry cluster associated with self-reported Caucasian donors. The study was designed to test whether signatures of past pathogen exposure could be identified by cataloging public T cell receptors. The T cell repertoires of under 700 subjects were profiled by immunosequencing and related to cytomegalovirus serostatus. Along with the approximately 700-subject first cohort, a separate validation cohort of more than 90 different subjects was used. To predict cytomegalovirus infection status, the study combined high-throughput TCR immunosequencing, statistical association of individual TCRs with disease status, and machine learning. A later analysis re-analyzed previously published TCR beta repertoires from roughly 690 donors and added high-resolution HLA genotyping to study TCR occurrence patterns. Rather than using new phenotypic data, the later analysis identified candidate immune exposures from TCR beta sequences and from how often those sequences occurred across donors. In an earlier analysis of more than 550 of the donors, high-throughput TCR beta sequencing was used to judge whether each TCR beta V gene segment behaved as functional or pseudogenic. Alongside the repertoire data, information on donor age, sex, ethnicity and CMV serostatus was compiled. In a later genetic analysis, genome-wide SNP genotypes for about three fifths of the roughly 670 donors were used, and that subset was treated as a discovery cohort. Every repertoire in the discovery cohort had been generated on one and the same sequencing platform. Class I and class II HLA loci were covered by the typing at four-digit resolution. Typing coverage differed by locus: A, B, C, DRB1 and DQB1 were typed in about 629-640 donors, DQA1 in roughly 510, DPA1 in some 610, and DPB1 in about 450. Five DR-DQ haplotypes were treated as single units for association and clustering because of strong linkage in the cohort. Among a few hundred genotyped donors of the cohort, an average of around 240,000 unique TCR beta nucleotide sequences were sequenced per donor, around 20% of them non-productive. Study-wide conclusions, independent of this receptor: A later genetic analysis associated a missense DCLRE1C variant with V-gene and J-gene trimming of TCR beta chains, and an independent cohort replicated the association. In the study, roughly 160 TCR beta chains were listed as associated with cytomegalovirus. A further reported finding was that TCR beta sequences accurately predicted the HLA-A and HLA-B alleles for most subjects in the first cohort. Linkage disequilibrium might explain the correlated functional status among segregating V segments, but an unknown experimental factor could not be ruled out. The earlier analysis of approximately 540 of the donors excluded roughly 16 rarely observed V segments, including chromosome 9 orphons, because counts were too low. In this cohort, only TCR beta chains were sequenced, and detectable features were limited by the absence of alpha or paired-chain data. Most TCR sequences were seen in very few donors, while some public TCRs were found in many individuals. Strong co-occurrence of HLA alleles, especially DR and DQ, made assigning TCR associations to individual alleles difficult. A later analysis reported that several top co-occurrence clusters appeared linked to parvovirus B19, influenza, CMV and Epstein-Barr virus. Specific HLA alleles were associated with 15,000 to 20,000 TCR beta sequences at a false discovery rate of 0.05 in a later analysis. Compared with equally common non-associated chains, HLA-associated TCR beta chains in a later analysis were more clonally expanded and had lower generation probabilities. A few of the identified cytomegalovirus-associated TCR beta chains were confirmed in vitro to be specific for cytomegalovirus antigens. An earlier analysis of 587 of the donors showed that most TCR beta V segments appeared in productive rearrangements either about 87% or about 30% of the time, which broadly matched IMGT annotations. In both the original and validation cohorts, the classifier was reported to diagnose cytomegalovirus status with high specificity and sensitivity. Compared with the approximately 670-donor mean, donors in an Asian-associated ancestry cluster had fewer N-insertions in productive TCRs, according to a later genetic analysis. A group of highly shared sequence variants was considered likely to be a technical artifact of the sequencing pipeline. Because HLA typing was unavailable for some donors at each locus, only the typed subset was used in association tests. For the cohort, immune exposure information was limited to CMV serostatus. A later analysis found that most CMV-associated TCR beta chains appeared HLA-restricted, with HLA associations seemingly driven largely by CMV exposure. According to a later analysis, TCR association rates differed among HLA loci, with DRB1 alleles showing the most associated TCRs and HLA-C alleles showing the fewest. It was suggested by the authors that the approach could potentially be generalized to other disease states and immunological phenotypes. Presence/absence analyses assumed roughly uniform sequencing depth across donors, an assumption that may not hold.

Library method: the immunoSEQ multiplex PCR assay. The multiplex PCR relied on a mix of 60 forward primers for TCR Vbeta segments and 13 reverse primers for TCR Jbeta segments. A multiplex PCR assay on genomic DNA amplified the CDR3 region of rearranged TCR beta genes. The Illumina HiSeq System was used to sequence the amplified TCR beta libraries as 87-base-pair reads. Per the authors' processing: A later analysis counted approximately 76 million unique TCR beta chains across the 650 to 800 repertoires, and roughly 10 million of these chains were shared by at least two donors. To remove PCR and sequencing errors, raw reads were error-corrected and collapsed into unique sequences using a nearest-neighbor algorithm that merged closely related sequences. Alignment of CDR3 sequences to IMGT reference sequences was used to assign V, D and J gene segments. For a sequence to be retained, at least a six-nucleotide match to both a V gene segment and a J gene segment was required. Rearrangements were called productive when the CDR3 lacked stop codons and stayed in frame with V and J; all others were non-productive. CDR3 was defined according to IMGT convention as the region running from the second conserved V-encoded cysteine to the conserved J-encoded phenylalanine. The earlier analysis of some 600 of the donors excluded sequences that lacked an unambiguous match to a single V gene segment. In an earlier analysis of approximately 610 of the donors, V segments were called functional above 56.7% productive rearrangements and were called segregating when the between-donor standard deviation exceeded 5%. A statistical classification framework was built to diagnose cytomegalovirus status from the catalog of TCR beta chain sequences. In a later analysis, V and J genes were assigned by comparing TCR nucleotide sequences against IMGT/GENE-DB human TR gene sequences. In a later analysis, CDR3 sequences and most-parsimonious VDJ recombination scenarios were assigned using the TCRdist pipeline. In a later analysis, each TCR beta chain was defined by its CDR3 amino acid sequence together with its V-gene family, and reads lacking a unique V-gene family were excluded. A later analysis removed 500 to 600 highly shared, low-generation-probability nucleotide sequences to deal with suspected cross-contamination and a sequencing artifact. For each public chain, a later analysis derived a clonal expansion index from normalized ranks of inferred template counts within each repertoire. In a later analysis, generation probabilities were computed using a VDJ recombination model fitted to out-of-frame rearrangements, and the results were checked against IGoR. A later analysis scored TCR-TCR, TCR-HLA and TCR-CMV co-occurrence with hypergeometric tests, applying a repertoire-size bias correction to TCR pairs. To estimate false discovery rates, a later analysis permuted the HLA or CMV assignments 20 times. In a later analysis, co-occurring TCRs were grouped with DBSCAN, and TCRdist sequence similarity was added when clustering was performed within HLA-allele-positive subsets. Co-occurrence clustering excluded repertoires with fewer than 30,000 or more than 120,000 public chains, plus five with anomalous nucleotide sharing. TCRdb took this table from immuneACCESS and kept in-frame rearrangements with V and J called. Such tables lack part of the clones; where checked against another copy, unresolved V genes explain under half of the gap, and the rest is unexplained. Clonal size and the V and J genes are those of that table, whereas D and trimming came from the DNA. Within this sample are about 200,000 clones, with about 80% of them counted one time only. The leading ten clones occupy roughly 16% of the sample.

In total, approximately 690 healthy bone marrow donors made up the cohort. Cohort members were all nominally healthy when sampled, although unrecorded immune exposures were likely present. The donor tested CMV seronegative, placing the donor among the 352 seronegative members of the cohort. A peripheral blood sample was collected from each donor, and TCR beta sequencing was performed on peripheral blood mononuclear cells. The Qiagen DNeasy Blood Extraction Kit was used to extract genomic DNA from the blood cell samples. On this clone: What antigen it recognizes has not been identified. It has no much larger one-base neighbor in the sample; base qualities were not kept.

The sequenced material came from PBMCs. The sequence was obtained from a middle-aged man in good health and CMV-seronegative.

The DNA sequence reads TGTGCCAGCTCTCCCCTAGCGGGAGGCCCCGAGCAGTACTTC. It is translated as CASSPLAGGPEQYF. The chain links TRBV7-9 with TRBJ2-7, with 11 junctional bases fitting TRBD2. Trimming accounts for 8 bases at V and 6 bases at J, while the number of junction bases matched to no gene is 9. Looking up the germline V gene (reference sequence) yields CDR1 SEHNR and CDR2 FQNEAQ. The cysteine opens and the phenylalanine closes a CDR3 of 14 amino acids. The kept DNA is CDR3 alone, 42 bases in frame from the first base.